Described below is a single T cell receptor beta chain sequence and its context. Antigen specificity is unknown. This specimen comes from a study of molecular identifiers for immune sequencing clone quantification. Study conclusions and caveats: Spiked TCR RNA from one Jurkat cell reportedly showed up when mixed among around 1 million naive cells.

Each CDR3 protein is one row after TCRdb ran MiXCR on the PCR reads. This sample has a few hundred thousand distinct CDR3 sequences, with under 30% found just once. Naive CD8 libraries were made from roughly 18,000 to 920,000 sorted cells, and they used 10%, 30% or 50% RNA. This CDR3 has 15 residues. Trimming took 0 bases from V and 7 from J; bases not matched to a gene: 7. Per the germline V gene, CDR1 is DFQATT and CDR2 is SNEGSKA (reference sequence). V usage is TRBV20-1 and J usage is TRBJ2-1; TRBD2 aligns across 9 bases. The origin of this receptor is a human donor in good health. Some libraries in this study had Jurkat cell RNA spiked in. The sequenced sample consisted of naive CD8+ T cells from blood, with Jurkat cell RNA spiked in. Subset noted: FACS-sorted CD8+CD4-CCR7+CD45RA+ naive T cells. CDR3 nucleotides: TGCAGTGCTAGAGATGGCGGGAGGGCGGGGAATGAGCAGTTCTTC. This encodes CSARDGGRAGNEQFF.